Shown below are 27 T cell receptor beta chains from a single sample sequenced in a study of blood T cell repertoires in COVID-19 (dated by TCRdb to 2018 to 2020). Receptors were amplified or captured by the immunoSEQ multiplex PCR assay. Sourced from immuneACCESS, this table was stored by TCRdb with only in-frame sequences that have V and J called. A share of the clones is absent; for the studies checked, an unresolved V gene accounts for under half, and the remainder has no known explanation. The sample table holds around 700,000 clones, of which around 90% were seen once. The leading ten clones occupy about 0.24% of the sample. Input material: peripheral blood. The receptors come from a woman aged 18-29 years with acute or convalescent COVID-19.

The V gene is TRBV7-9, the J gene TRBJ1-2; D may be TRBD1 (6 bases). The CDR3 sequence is 14 residues long. Trimming removed 2 bases at V and 5 bases at J, with 12 bases between. Germline values: CDR1 SEHNR, CDR2 FQNEAQ (reference sequence). The CDR3 bases are TGTGCCAGCAGCTTACAGGGGCTAGATTATGGCTACACCTTC. It is translated as CASSLQGLDYGYTF. Full variable domain (missing parts from reference TRBV7-9 and TRBJ1-2): DTGVSQNPRHKITKRGQNVTFRCDPISEHNRLYWYRQTLGQGPEFLTYFQNEAQLEKSRLLSDRFSAERPKGSFSTLEIQRTEQGDSAMYLCASSLQGLDYGYTFGSGTRLTVV.

The chain combines TRBV19 with TRBJ2-7, with 7 positions matching TRBD1. V shed 1 base and J 3 bases; nucleotides not matched to a gene: 3. CDR1 and CDR2 from the germline V gene are LNHDA and SQIVND (reference sequence). The CDR3 is 14 amino acids. The CDR3 loop is CASSIGDRVYEQYF. The CDR3 DNA sequence: TGTGCCAGTAGTATAGGTGACAGGGTCTACGAGCAGTACTTC.

The J gene is TRBJ1-1, the V gene TRBV6-6, with D unclear. The V gene's germline CDR1 is MNHNY and CDR2 SVGAGI (reference sequence). There are 14 residues in the CDR3. Trimming pared 4 bases from V and 3 bases from J, leaving 12 bases between. The CDR3 DNA sequence: TGTGCCAGCAGTTCCCGGGGTCAGGACACTGAAGCTTTCTTT. It is translated as CASSSRGQDTEAFF.

This chain links TRBV6-5 with TRBJ2-5; 7 bases are a match to TRBD1. J was trimmed by 7 bases and V by 2 bases; bases with no gene match: 10. This CDR3 spans 15 amino acids. The germline V gene encodes CDR1 MNHEY and CDR2 SVGAGI. The chain's CDR3 is CASSYTLGGSGTQYF. The CDR3 nucleotides read TGTGCCAGCAGTTACACCTTAGGGGGCTCGGGGACCCAGTACTTC.

The chain links TRBV27 to TRBJ2-1; 9 bases match TRBD2. Germline CDR1 MNHEY, CDR2 SMNVEV (reference sequence). Germline trimming cut 5 bases from V and 4 bases from J; bases unmatched to any gene: 9. This CDR3 is 16 amino acids long. The CDR3 coding sequence is TGTGCCAGCAGTCCCCGTCTAGCGGGGTTATACAATGAGCAGTTCTTC. It yields the protein CASSPRLAGLYNEQFF.

Worth noting for this clone: One junction end disagrees with the germline gene, perhaps due to a read error. As DNA, the CDR3 is TGTGCCAGCAGCTTAGGCAGGGCGTATAGTTCACCCCTCCACTTT. Translation: CASSLGRAYSSPLHF. The chain couples TRBV7-6 to TRBJ1-6; maybe TRBD1 (5 bases). This CDR3 is built from 15 residues. From germline, CDR1 is SGHVS and CDR2 FNYEAQ. The variable domain in full, completed from reference TRBV7-6 and TRBJ1-6, reads GAGVSQSPRYKVTKRGQDVALRCDPISGHVSLYWYRQALGQGPEFLTYFNYEAQQDKSGLPNDRFSAERPEGSISTLTIQRTEQRDSAMYRCASSLGRAYSSPLHFGNGTRLTVT.

In the case of this clone: One end of the junction does not line up with germline, which may come from a read error. The genes are TRBV20-1 and TRBJ1-2; a possible D gene is TRBD1 (6 bases). The CDR3 is made up of 11 amino acids. Germline CDR1 is DFQATT and CDR2 is SNEGSKA (reference sequence). The CDR3 reads CSVRQVVGYTF. CDR3 DNA: TGCAGTGTTAGACAGGTGGTAGGCTACACCTTC.

This rearrangement joins TRBV5-1 to TRBJ1-1; D is possibly TRBD1 (5 bases). Germline CDR1 SGHRS, CDR2 YFSETQ. The CDR3 is 15 amino acids. With 0 bases removed from V and 1 base from J, the gap between germline ends came to 10 bases. The CDR3 DNA reads TGCGCCAGCAGCTTGGCAGCCAGGGAGAACACTGAAGCTTTCTTT. Translation: CASSLAARENTEAFF.

V usage is TRBV5-6 and J usage is TRBJ1-2; TRBD1 matches 7 bases. The CDR3 contains 17 residues. V trimming: 4 bases; J trimming: 5 bases; junction bases outside the gene matches: 17. The germline CDR1 and CDR2 sequences are SGHDT and YYEEEE. The CDR3 coding sequence is TGTGCCAGCAGCACCGGACAGGTCTTAGTCAGGGCATATGGCTACACCTTC. This gives the protein CASSTGQVLVRAYGYTF. Based on the CDR3 plus reference TRBV5-6 and TRBJ1-2, the full variable domain is DAGVTQSPTHLIKTRGQQVTLRCSPKSGHDTVSWYQQALGQGPQFIFQYYEEEERQRGNFPDRFSGHQFPNYSSELNVNALLLGDSALYLCASSTGQVLVRAYGYTFGSGTRLTVV.

The V call is TRBV29-1, the J call TRBJ1-2; 9 bases line up with TRBD1. The CDR3 spans 14 residues. From germline, CDR1 is SQVTM and CDR2 ANQGSEA. CDR3 nucleotides: TGCGGACGACCCTGGGGACAGGGAGTGGGTGGCTACACCTTC. It translates to CGRPWGQGVGGYTF.

The rearrangement links TRBV30 to TRBJ2-3; D is unclear. Germline CDR1 is GTSNPN and CDR2 is SVGIG (reference sequence). The V end lost 3 bases, the J end lost 6 bases, and 19 bases lay between the germline ends. This CDR3 has 15 amino acids. CDR3 sequence reads: CAWSARRVVRDTQYF. CDR3 in DNA: TGTGCCTGGAGCGCTCGGCGAGTGGTCAGGGATACGCAGTATTTT.

The chain combines TRBV10-3 with TRBJ2-2, with 7 bases matching TRBD1. The CDR3 totals 14 residues. Germline loops: CDR1 ENHRY, CDR2 SYGVKD. CDR3 nucleotide sequence: TGTGTCTCTCCGGGACAGAGGCGGACCGGGGAGCTGTTTTTT. Amino acids: CVSPGQRRTGELFF.

The CDR3 loop reads CASRSPSGLAGGPPTDTQYF. In DNA, the CDR3 is TGTGCCAGCAGGTCTCCTTCGGGACTAGCGGGGGGACCTCCAACAGATACGCAGTATTTT. V is TRBV5-8 and J is TRBJ2-3; TRBD2 matches at 15 bases. The length of the CDR3 is 20 residues. V trimming: 5 bases; J trimming: 3 bases; junction bases outside the gene matches: 16. Germline loops: CDR1 SGHTS, CDR2 YDEGEE.

The CDR3 bases are TGTGCCAGCCAGACAGGGAGGGGCTACACCTTC. Translation gives CASQTGRGYTF. The chain couples TRBV9 to TRBJ1-2, with TRBD1 matching over 7 bases. Trimming at V came to 7 bases and at J to 8 bases, leaving 5 bases not matched to a gene. Germline assignment: CDR1 SGDLS and CDR2 YYNGEE. This CDR3 region has 11 residues.

This clone was seen only once. The chain couples TRBV4-1 to TRBJ1-2, with 7 bases lining up with TRBD1. Germline CDR1 and CDR2: MGHRA and YSYEKL. The CDR3 contains 15 residues. Unmatched junction bases numbered 12, after V lost 6 bases and J lost 5 bases. CDR3 loop: CASSRDSGRRYGYTF. The CDR3 bases are TGCGCCAGCAGTCGGGACAGCGGGCGAAGGTATGGCTACACCTTC.

The CDR3 is CASSDRVYTEAFF. In nucleotides, the CDR3 is TGTGCCAGCAGTGACAGGGTCTACACTGAAGCTTTCTTT. This chain connects TRBV2 to TRBJ1-1; D may be TRBD1 (5 bases). Germline V gives CDR1 SNHLY, CDR2 FYNNEI. The length of the CDR3 is 13 residues. Trimming took off 3 bases at V and 3 bases at J, with 8 bases between the two ends. Based on the CDR3 plus reference TRBV2 and TRBJ1-1, the full variable domain is EPEVTQTPSHQVTQMGQEVILRCVPISNHLYFYWYRQILGQKVEFLVSFYNNEISEKSEIFDDQFSVERPDGSNFTLKIRSTKLEDSAMYFCASSDRVYTEAFFGQGTRLTVV.

The chain recombines TRBV4-3 with TRBJ1-4; tentative D call: TRBD1 (6 bases). Germline V lookup: CDR1 LGHNA, CDR2 YSLEER. Deletions cut 1 base from V and 10 bases from J, with 13 bases between. CDR3 length equals 14 residues. DNA for the CDR3: TGCGCCAGCAGCCAAGGAAACAGGGACGTAAAACTGTTTTTT. Translation gives CASSQGNRDVKLFF.

V gene TRBV5-1 combines with J gene TRBJ1-6; no definite D call. V shed 4 bases and J shed 9 bases, with 14 bases lying between them. Germline V gene sequence: CDR1 SGHRS, CDR2 YFSETQ. The CDR3 is 14 residues long. CDR3: CASSEGSAGSPLHF. The DNA of the CDR3 is TGCGCCAGCAGCGAGGGATCGGCGGGTTCACCCCTCCACTTT. The full variable domain, with the rest looked up from reference TRBV5-1 and TRBJ1-6, is KAGVTQTPRYLIKTRGQQVTLSCSPISGHRSVSWYQQTPGQGLQFLFEYFSETQRNKGNFPGRFSGRQFSNSRSEMNVSTLELGDSALYLCASSEGSAGSPLHFGNGTRLTVT.

This chain links TRBV7-9 with TRBJ1-2; D is uncertain. This CDR3 has 12 residues. V was pared by 5 bases and J by 8 bases, with 12 bases between. Looked up from germline, CDR1 is SEHNR and CDR2 is FQNEAQ (reference sequence). The CDR3 spells CASSLGIGGYTF. In nucleotides, the CDR3 is TGTGCCAGCAGCCTCGGGATTGGGGGCTACACCTTC.

This chain connects TRBV5-6 to TRBJ2-2, with TRBD2 identical over 12 bases. The V segment lost 4 bases and the J segment 4 bases; nucleotides outside the gene matches: 5. The length of the CDR3 is 16 residues. The V gene's germline CDR1 is SGHDT and CDR2 YYEEEE. CDR3 sequence reads: CASSPGGLAGTGELFF. The CDR3 nucleotides read TGTGCCAGCAGCCCGGGGGGACTAGCGGGCACCGGGGAGCTGTTTTTT.

Written as DNA, the CDR3 is TGCAGCGTGCGACAGGGCACCTATGGCTACACCTTC. This gives the protein CSVRQGTYGYTF. The rearrangement uses TRBV29-1 and TRBJ1-2; 7 positions agree with TRBD1. Germline CDR1 is SQVTM and CDR2 is ANQGSEA. The CDR3 sequence is 12 residues long. V lost 6 bases and J lost 4; bases outside the gene matches: 5.

The chain has TRBV24-1 and TRBJ1-1; tentative D call: TRBD1 (6 bases). The CDR3 is 16 amino acids. Trimming removed 5 bases at V and 5 bases at J, with 20 bases between. Germline values: CDR1 KGHDR, CDR2 SFDVKD. The CDR3, as DNA: TGTGCCACCAGTGGACGGGGGGGCGTAGAAAAAACTGAAGCTTTCTTT. Its translation: CATSGRGGVEKTEAFF.

The gene calls are TRBV19 and TRBJ1-6; D may be TRBD1 (5 bases). Between the trimmed V and J ends, which lost 3 bases and 1 base, there was a span of 13 bases. CDR3 size: 17 residues. The germline V gene encodes CDR1 LNHDA and CDR2 SQIVND (reference sequence). As DNA, the CDR3 is TGTGCCAGTAGTATTCCGGGGGTCAGGTCCTATAATTCACCCCTCCACTTT. Translation: CASSIPGVRSYNSPLHF.

The CDR3 loop is CASSLTEMDRENTEAFF. CDR3 DNA sequence: TGTGCCAGCAGCTTAACCGAAATGGACAGGGAGAACACTGAAGCTTTCTTT. The V gene is TRBV7-3, the J gene TRBJ1-1; 8 bases align to TRBD1. CDR1 is SGHTA and CDR2 is FQGTGA in the germline V gene. This CDR3 region has 17 residues. V lost 0 bases to trimming and J lost 1 base; unmatched junction nucleotides: 7. Full variable domain (outside the CDR3, taken from reference TRBV7-3 and TRBJ1-1): GAGVSQTPSNKVTEKGKYVELRCDPISGHTALYWYRQSLGQGPEFLIYFQGTGAADDSGLPNDRFFAVRPEGSVSTLKIQRTERGDSAVYLCASSLTEMDRENTEAFFGQGTRLTVV.

The V call is TRBV4-3, the J call TRBJ2-7; 7 nucleotides match TRBD1. This CDR3 contains 14 residues. The V gene's germline CDR1 is LGHNA and CDR2 YSLEER. Trimming at V came to 5 bases and at J to 5 bases, leaving 9 bases not matched to a gene. CDR3 nucleotides: TGCGCCAGCAGCAGTACAGGGGACGCCGACGAGCAGTACTTC. This sequence encodes CASSSTGDADEQYF.

The chain recombines TRBV6-5 with TRBJ1-1; D is uncertain. Per germline, CDR1 MNHEY and CDR2 SVGAGI. The V end was cut by 2 bases, the J end by 3 bases, with 10 bases between. The length of the CDR3 is 14 residues. The CDR3 loop is CASSYEGMYTEAFF. The DNA for the CDR3 is TGTGCCAGCAGTTACGAGGGAATGTACACTGAAGCTTTCTTT.

The chain links TRBV7-9 to TRBJ2-3, with TRBD2 matching 8 bases. V dropped 11 bases and J dropped 7; count of bases not matched to a gene: 8. This CDR3 is 12 amino acids long. Germline assignment: CDR1 SEHNR and CDR2 FQNEAQ (reference sequence). The CDR3 reads CACRGGPYTQYF. The CDR3 nucleotides are TGTGCCTGCCGGGGGGGCCCGTATACGCAGTATTTT.